This T cell receptor beta chain was profiled in a study of T cells in localized non-small cell lung cancer. Study-wide findings and caveats: Detection in adjacent lung was observed for a median 57 of the top 100 tumor clones. Among the tissues sampled, uninvolved adjacent lung had the highest T cell clonality, above tumor.

The length of the CDR3 is 15 residues. Germline V CDR1 and CDR2: GTSNPN, SVGIG (reference sequence). Trimming shortened V by 4 bases and J by 0 bases, and 16 bases separated the two germline ends. Measured with immunoSEQ multiplex PCR; TCRdb has only the in-frame clones, and not every one. The data hold over 25,000 clones, with less than 95% observed a single time. For this clone: Its antigen is undetermined.

The specimen was peripheral blood, collected before any cancer treatment. V gene TRBV30 combines with J gene TRBJ2-7, with a possible D match to TRBD1 (5 bases). This clonotype was sampled from a woman aged 40 to 75 with stage I lung adenocarcinoma. In nucleotides, the CDR3 is TGTGCCTGGATTCTTACAGGTTGGAGCTCCTACGAGCAGTACTTC. It translates to CAWILTGWSSYEQYF.